This T cell receptor beta chain was recorded in a study of cytomegalovirus exposure and HLA in healthy donors. Study-wide results and limits: For presence/absence analyses, sequencing depth was assumed to be roughly uniform across donors. In a later analysis, at a false discovery rate of 0.05, 15,000 to 20,000 TCR beta sequences were associated with HLA alleles.

Points on this clone: What it binds is unknown.

The PCR was carried out with 60 Vbeta primers and 13 Jbeta primers. The assay was immunoSEQ multiplex PCR, and TCRdb's table has in-frame clones only and misses some. The sample lists 95,000 to 150,000 clones; 78% were seen once. V lost 6 bases and J 0 bases, leaving 14 bases between the germline ends. CDR1 and CDR2 from the germline V gene are MGHDK and SYGVNS. The CDR3 totals 15 residues. The J gene is TRBJ1-1, the V gene TRBV25-1; D perhaps matches TRBD1 (6 bases). The sequenced material came from PBMCs. The clonotype was recovered from a man aged 40-50 years in good health and CMV-seronegative. DNA for the CDR3: TGTGCCAGCAGCCTCACAGGGTTTTTGAACACTGAAGCTTTCTTT. It translates to CASSLTGFLNTEAFF.